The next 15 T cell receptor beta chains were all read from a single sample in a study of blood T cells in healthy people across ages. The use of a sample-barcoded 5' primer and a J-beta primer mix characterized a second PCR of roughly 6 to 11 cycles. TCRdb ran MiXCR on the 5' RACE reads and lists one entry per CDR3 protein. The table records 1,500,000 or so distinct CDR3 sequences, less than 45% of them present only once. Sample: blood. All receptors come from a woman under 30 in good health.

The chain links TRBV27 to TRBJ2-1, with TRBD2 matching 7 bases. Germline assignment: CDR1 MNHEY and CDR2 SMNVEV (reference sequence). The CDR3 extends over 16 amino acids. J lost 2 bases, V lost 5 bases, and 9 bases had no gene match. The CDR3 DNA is TGTGCCAGCAGTCTGCTGGCGGGGAGGGCCTACAATGAGCAGTTCTTC. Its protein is CASSLLAGRAYNEQFF.

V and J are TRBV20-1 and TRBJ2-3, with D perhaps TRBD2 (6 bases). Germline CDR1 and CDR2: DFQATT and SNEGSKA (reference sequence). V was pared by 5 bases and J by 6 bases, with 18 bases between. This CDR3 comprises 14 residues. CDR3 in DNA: TGCAGTGCTCCCTACGGCATTCTAGCGGATACGCAGTATTTT. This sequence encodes CSAPYGILADTQYF.

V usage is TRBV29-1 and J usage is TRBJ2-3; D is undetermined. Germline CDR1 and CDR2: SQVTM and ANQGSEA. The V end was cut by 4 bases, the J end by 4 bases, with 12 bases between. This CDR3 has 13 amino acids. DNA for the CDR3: TGCAGCGTTGCGGCGGATCGGGCAGATACGCAGTATTTT. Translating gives CSVAADRADTQYF.

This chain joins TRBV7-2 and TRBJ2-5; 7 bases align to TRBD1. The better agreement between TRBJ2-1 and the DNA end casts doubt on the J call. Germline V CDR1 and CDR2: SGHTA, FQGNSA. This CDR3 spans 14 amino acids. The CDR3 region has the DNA TGTGCCAGCAGCCCCCACAGGGGACAAGAGACCCAGTTCTTC. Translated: CASSPHRGQETQFF.

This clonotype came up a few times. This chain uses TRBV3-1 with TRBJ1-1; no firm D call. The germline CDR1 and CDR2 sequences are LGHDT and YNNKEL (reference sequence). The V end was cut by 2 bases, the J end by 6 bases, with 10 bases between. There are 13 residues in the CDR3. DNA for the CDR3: TGTGCCAGCAGCCAACTCCTAAAACCTGAAGCTTTCTTT. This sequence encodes CASSQLLKPEAFF.

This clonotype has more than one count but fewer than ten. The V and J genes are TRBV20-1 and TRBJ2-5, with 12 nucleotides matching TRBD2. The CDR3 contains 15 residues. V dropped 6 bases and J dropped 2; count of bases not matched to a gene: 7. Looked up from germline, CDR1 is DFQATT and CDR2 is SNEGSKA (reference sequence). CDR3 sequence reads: CSAVRLAGAQETQYF. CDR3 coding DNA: TGCAGTGCGGTCCGACTAGCGGGGGCACAAGAGACCCAGTACTTC.

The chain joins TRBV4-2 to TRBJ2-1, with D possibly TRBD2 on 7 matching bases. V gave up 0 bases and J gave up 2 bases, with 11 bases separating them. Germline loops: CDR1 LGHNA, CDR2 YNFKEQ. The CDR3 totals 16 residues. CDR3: CASSQERGGPYNEQFF. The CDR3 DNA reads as TGTGCCAGCAGCCAAGAGAGGGGGGGCCCCTACAATGAGCAGTTCTTC.

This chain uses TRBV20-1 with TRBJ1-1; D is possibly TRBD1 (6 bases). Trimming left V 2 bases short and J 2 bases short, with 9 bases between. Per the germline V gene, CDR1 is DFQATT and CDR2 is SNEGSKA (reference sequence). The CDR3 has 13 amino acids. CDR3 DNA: TGCAGTGCTAGACACAGGGCTAACACTGAAGCTTTCTTT. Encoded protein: CSARHRANTEAFF.

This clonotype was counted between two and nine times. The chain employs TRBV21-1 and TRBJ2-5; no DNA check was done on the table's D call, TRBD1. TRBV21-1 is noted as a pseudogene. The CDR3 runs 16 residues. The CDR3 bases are TGTGCCAGCAGCTCCCCGGGTCAGCAAGCAAAAGAGACCCAGTACTTC. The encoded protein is CASSSPGQQAKETQYF.

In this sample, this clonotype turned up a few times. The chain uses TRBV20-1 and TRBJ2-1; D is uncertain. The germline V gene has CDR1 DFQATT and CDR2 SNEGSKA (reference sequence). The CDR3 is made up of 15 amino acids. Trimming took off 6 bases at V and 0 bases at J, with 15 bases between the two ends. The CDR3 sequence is CSAIGTQGSYNEQFF. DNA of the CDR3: TGCAGTGCCATCGGTACCCAAGGCTCCTACAATGAGCAGTTCTTC.

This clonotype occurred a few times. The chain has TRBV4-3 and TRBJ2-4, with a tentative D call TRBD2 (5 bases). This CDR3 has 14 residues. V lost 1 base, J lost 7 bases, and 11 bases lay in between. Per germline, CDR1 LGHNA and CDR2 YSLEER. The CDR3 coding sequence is TGCGCCAGCAGCCAAGGGTCTGAGGGCAACATTCAGTACTTC. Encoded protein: CASSQGSEGNIQYF.

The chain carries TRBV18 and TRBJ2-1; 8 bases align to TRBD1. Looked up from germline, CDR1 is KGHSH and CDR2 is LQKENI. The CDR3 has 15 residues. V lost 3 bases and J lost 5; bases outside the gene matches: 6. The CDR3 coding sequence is TGTGCCAGCTCACCGGGAGGACAGGGACACAATGAGCAGTTCTTC. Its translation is CASSPGGQGHNEQFF.

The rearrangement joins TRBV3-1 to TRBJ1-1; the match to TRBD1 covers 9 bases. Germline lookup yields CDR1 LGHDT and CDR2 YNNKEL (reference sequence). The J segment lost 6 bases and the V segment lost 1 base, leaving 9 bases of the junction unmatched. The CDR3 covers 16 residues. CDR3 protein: CASSQGHGQGLAEAFF. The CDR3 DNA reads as TGTGCCAGCAGCCAAGGACACGGACAGGGGCTGGCTGAAGCTTTCTTT.

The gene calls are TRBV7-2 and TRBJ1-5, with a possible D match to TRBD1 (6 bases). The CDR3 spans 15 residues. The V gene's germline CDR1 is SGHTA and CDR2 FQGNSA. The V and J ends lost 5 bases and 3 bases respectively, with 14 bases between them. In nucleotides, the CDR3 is TGTGCCAGCAGCCCTCCCGGGACAAACAATCAGCCCCAGCATTTT. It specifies CASSPPGTNNQPQHF.

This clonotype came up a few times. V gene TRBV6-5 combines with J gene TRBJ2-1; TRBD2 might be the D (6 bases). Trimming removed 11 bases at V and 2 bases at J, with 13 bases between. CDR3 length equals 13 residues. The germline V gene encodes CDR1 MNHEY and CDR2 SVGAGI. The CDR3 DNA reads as TGTGCCGCGGCGGGGAGGACCTACAATGAGCAGTTCTTC. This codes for CAAAGRTYNEQFF.